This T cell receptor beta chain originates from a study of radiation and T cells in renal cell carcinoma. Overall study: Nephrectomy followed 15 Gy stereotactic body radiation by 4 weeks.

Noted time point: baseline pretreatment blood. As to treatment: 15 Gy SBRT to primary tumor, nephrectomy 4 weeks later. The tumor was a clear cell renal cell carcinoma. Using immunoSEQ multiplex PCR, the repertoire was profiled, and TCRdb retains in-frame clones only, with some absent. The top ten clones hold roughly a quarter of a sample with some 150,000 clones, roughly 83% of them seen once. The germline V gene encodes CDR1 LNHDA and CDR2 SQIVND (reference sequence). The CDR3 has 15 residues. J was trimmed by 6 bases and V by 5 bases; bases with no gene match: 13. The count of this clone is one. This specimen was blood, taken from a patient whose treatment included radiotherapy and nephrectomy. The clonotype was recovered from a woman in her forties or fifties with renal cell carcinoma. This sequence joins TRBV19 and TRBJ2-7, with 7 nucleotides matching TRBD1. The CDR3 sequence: CASSPRQGALSEQYF. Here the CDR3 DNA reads TGTGCCAGTAGTCCCCGACAGGGTGCCCTCTCCGAGCAGTACTTC. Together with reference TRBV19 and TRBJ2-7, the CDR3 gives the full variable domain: DGGITQSPKYLFRKEGQNVTLSCEQNLNHDAMYWYRQDPGQGLRLIYYSQIVNDFQKGDIAEGYSVSREKKESFPLTVTSAQKNPTAFYLCASSPRQGALSEQYFGPGTRLTVT.